These T cell receptor beta chains were read from a single sample in a study of shared clonotypes between healthy human individuals. Profiling relied on immunoSEQ multiplex PCR, and the TCRdb table lists in-frame clones only, not all of them. This sample carries 850,000 to 1,200,000 clones, roughly 75% of them seen once, and the ten largest clones take about 1.5%. The sample taken for sequencing was memory CD4+ T cells sorted from blood. These receptors came from a man between 18 and 35 years old in good health. Both conserved end residues are part of each CDR3. D genes are given only for firm matches. Clone size is given for some rows only: seen once, a few or many times, or a class if the clone is expanded.

D,size,V,J,CDR3,DNA
NA,NA,TRBV6-5,TRBJ1-5,CASSRSGNQPQHF,TGTGCCAGCAGTCGAAGTGGCAATCAGCCCCAGCATTTT
NA,NA,TRBV20-1,TRBJ1-5,CSAISNQPQHF,TGCAGTGCTATTAGCAATCAGCCCCAGCATTTT
TRBD2,NA,TRBV19,TRBJ2-7,CASSLQAGGSSYEQYF,TGTGCCAGTAGTCTTCAAGCGGGGGGGAGCTCCTACGAGCAGTACTTC
TRBD1,NA,TRBV10-3,TRBJ1-2,CAISGTGSGYTF,TGTGCCATCAGTGGGACAGGGTCTGGCTACACCTTC
NA,NA,TRBV7-5,TRBJ1-5,CAPKLKLQGDDGGNQPQHF,TGTGCCCCCAAATTGAAATTACAGGGGGACGACGGAGGCAATCAGCCCCAGCATTTT
NA,NA,TRBV5-1,TRBJ2-1,CASSLEREVYNEQFF,TGCGCCAGCAGCTTGGAGAGGGAGGTGTACAATGAGCAGTTCTTC
TRBD1,many,TRBV6-1,TRBJ1-5,CASQGQGGVKPQHF,TGTGCCAGCCAGGGACAGGGGGGGGTAAAACCCCAGCATTTT
NA,NA,TRBV10-1,TRBJ1-5,CASPQKLRISNQPQHF,TGCGCCAGCCCCCAAAAGCTACGAATTAGCAATCAGCCCCAGCATTTT
NA,NA,TRBV14,TRBJ2-2,CASSPWPTGELFF,TGTGCCAGCAGCCCATGGCCCACCGGGGAGCTGTTTTTT
NA,NA,TRBV30,TRBJ2-5,CAWTGVGETQYF,TGTGCCTGGACAGGGGTCGGAGAGACCCAGTACTTC
NA,NA,TRBV6-6,TRBJ2-2,CASKLQHSGELFF,TGTGCCAGCAAGTTACAGCATTCCGGGGAGCTGTTTTTT
TRBD1,few,TRBV5-6,TRBJ1-2,CASSRQGIYGYTF,TGTGCCAGCAGCCGACAGGGTATCTATGGCTACACCTTC
NA,NA,TRBV7-8,TRBJ2-5,CASSLAGGLETQYF,TGTGCCAGCAGCTTAGCGGGGGGACTAGAGACCCAGTACTTC
NA,NA,TRBV27,TRBJ2-1,CASSSLSRVAYNEQFF,TGTGCCAGCAGTTCCCTCTCCCGGGTGGCCTACAATGAGCAGTTCTTC
TRBD1,NA,TRBV29-1,TRBJ1-4,CSVRAGGSANEKLFF,TGCAGCGTTCGGGCAGGGGGCTCAGCTAATGAAAAACTGTTTTTT
TRBD2,NA,TRBV18,TRBJ2-1,CASSPITGTSFSEQFF,TGTGCCAGCTCACCCATTACTGGGACTAGCTTTTCTGAGCAGTTCTTC
NA,NA,TRBV27,TRBJ1-2,CASSLNPVLNGYTF,TGTGCCAGCAGTTTAAATCCCGTTCTAAATGGCTACACCTTC
NA,NA,TRBV2,TRBJ1-5,CASSDSGNQPQHF,TGTGCCAGCAGTGACAGCGGTAATCAGCCCCAGCATTTT
NA,NA,TRBV6-1,TRBJ1-4,CASREESDPRRDEKLFF,TGTGCCAGCAGGGAAGAGTCGGACCCACGTCGGGATGAAAAACTGTTTTTT
TRBD1,NA,TRBV18,TRBJ1-6,CASSPGTVDSPLHF,TGTGCCAGCTCCCCCGGGACAGTCGATTCACCCCTCCACTTT
NA,few,TRBV19,TRBJ1-5,CASSIGINSNQPQHF,TGTGCCAGTAGTATTGGCATAAATAGCAATCAGCCCCAGCATTTT
NA,few,TRBV4-3,TRBJ1-4,CASSHAQGGGEKLFF,TGCGCCAGCAGCCATGCACAGGGAGGAGGTGAAAAACTGTTTTTT
NA,NA,TRBV7-2,TRBJ2-7,CASSLALGSTTVEQYF,TGTGCCAGCAGCTTAGCGCTCGGCAGTACTACGGTGGAGCAGTACTTC
NA,once,TRBV18,TRBJ1-1,CASSPMVNTEAFF,TGTGCCAGCTCACCAATGGTAAACACTGAAGCTTTCTTT
TRBD1,NA,TRBV28,TRBJ1-1,CASSLPGQGRTEAFF,TGTGCCAGCAGTTTGCCGGGACAGGGACGCACTGAAGCTTTCTTT
TRBD2,NA,TRBV4-3,TRBJ2-1,CASSQDQAGRHNEQFF,TGCGCCAGCAGCCAAGATCAAGCGGGACGTCACAATGAGCAGTTCTTC
TRBD1,NA,TRBV5-4,TRBJ1-4,CASSLGTGGNEKLFF,TGTGCCAGCAGCTTGGGAACAGGGGGAAATGAAAAACTGTTTTTT
NA,NA,TRBV5-1,TRBJ2-5,CASSLGTHQETQYF,TGCGCCAGCAGCCTCGGGACCCACCAAGAGACCCAGTACTTC
NA,NA,TRBV10-1,TRBJ2-7,CASSEQVGSYEQYF,TGCGCCAGCAGTGAGCAGGTGGGAAGCTACGAGCAGTACTTC
NA,NA,TRBV5-1,TRBJ2-7,CASSLTSYEQYF,TGCGCCAGCAGCCTGACTAGCTACGAGCAGTACTTC
TRBD2,NA,TRBV30,TRBJ2-5,CAWSSWEGETQYF,TGTGCCTGGAGCTCATGGGAGGGGGAGACCCAGTACTTC
NA,few,TRBV27,TRBJ1-2,CASSPLPNYGYTF,TGTGCCAGCAGCCCTCTTCCTAACTATGGCTACACCTTC
TRBD1,NA,TRBV5-4,TRBJ1-3,CASSSSFRGLSGNTIYF,TGTGCCAGCAGCTCATCCTTTAGGGGGCTCTCTGGAAACACCATATATTTT
TRBD1,NA,TRBV25-1,TRBJ2-3,CASSPSPGQNTDTQYF,TGTGCCAGCAGCCCTTCCCCGGGACAGAACACAGATACGCAGTATTTT
TRBD2,NA,TRBV19,TRBJ2-1,CASTEGLVGSYNEQFF,TGTGCCAGTACCGAAGGACTAGTGGGCTCCTACAATGAGCAGTTCTTC
NA,NA,TRBV21-1,TRBJ2-2,CARPRGRRPYRELFF,TGTGCCAGGCCCCGCGGGAGACGGCCCTACCGGGAGCTGTTTTTT
NA,few,TRBV2,TRBJ1-2,CASLEGTNYGYTF,TGTGCCAGCCTGGAGGGAACTAACTATGGCTACACCTTC
TRBD1,NA,TRBV7-2,TRBJ2-3,CASRSGQGASDTQYF,TGTGCCAGCAGGTCGGGACAGGGGGCATCAGATACGCAGTATTTT
NA,NA,TRBV7-9,TRBJ1-1,CASSQQGNTEAFF,TGTGCCAGCAGCCAACAGGGGAACACTGAAGCTTTCTTT
NA,NA,TRBV5-4,TRBJ2-2,CASSLEPGAGTGELFF,TGTGCCAGCAGCTTGGAGCCGGGGGCGGGCACCGGGGAGCTGTTTTTT
NA,NA,TRBV7-2,TRBJ2-7,CASSSQGRAYEQYF,TGTGCCAGCAGCTCACAGGGAAGGGCCTACGAGCAGTACTTC
TRBD1,NA,TRBV7-2,TRBJ2-7,CASSWGQGALEQYF,TGTGCCAGCAGCTGGGGACAGGGGGCACTAGAGCAGTACTTC
NA,NA,TRBV18,TRBJ2-2,CASSPPGRESGELFF,TGTGCCAGCTCACCCCCAGGTCGGGAATCCGGGGAGCTGTTTTTT
NA,NA,TRBV29-1,TRBJ2-2,CSGGPYTGELFF,TGCAGCGGGGGACCTTACACCGGGGAGCTGTTTTTT
NA,NA,TRBV5-4,TRBJ1-4,CASSLPTGENEKLFF,TGTGCCAGCAGCCTACCGACAGGTGAAAATGAAAAACTGTTTTTT
NA,NA,TRBV29-1,TRBJ1-2,CSVWENYGYTF,TGCAGCGTTTGGGAGAACTATGGCTACACCTTC
NA,NA,TRBV19,TRBJ1-4,CASRTTGHPELGEKLFF,TGTGCCAGTAGGACAACTGGCCACCCCGAGTTGGGTGAAAAACTGTTTTTT